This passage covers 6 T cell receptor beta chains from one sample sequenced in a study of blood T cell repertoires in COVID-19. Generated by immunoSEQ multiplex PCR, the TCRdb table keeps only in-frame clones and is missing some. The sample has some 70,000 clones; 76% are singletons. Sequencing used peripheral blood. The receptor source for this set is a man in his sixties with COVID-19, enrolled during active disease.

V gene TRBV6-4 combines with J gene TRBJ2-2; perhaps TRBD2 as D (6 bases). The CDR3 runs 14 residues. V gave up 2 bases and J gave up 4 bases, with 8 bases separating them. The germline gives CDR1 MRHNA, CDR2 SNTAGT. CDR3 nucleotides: TGTGCCAGCAGTGACGGGCGGGGCACCGGGGAGCTGTTTTTT. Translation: CASSDGRGTGELFF.

CDR3: CATSDRGTGTSNEQFF. In DNA form, the CDR3 reads TGTGCCACCAGTGATCGCGGGACAGGGACAAGTAATGAGCAGTTCTTC. V is TRBV24-1 and J is TRBJ2-1; TRBD1 agrees at 9 bases. In germline, CDR1 is KGHDR, CDR2 SFDVKD. With V trimmed by 3 bases and J by 7 bases, 9 bases remained unmatched. The CDR3 spans 16 residues.

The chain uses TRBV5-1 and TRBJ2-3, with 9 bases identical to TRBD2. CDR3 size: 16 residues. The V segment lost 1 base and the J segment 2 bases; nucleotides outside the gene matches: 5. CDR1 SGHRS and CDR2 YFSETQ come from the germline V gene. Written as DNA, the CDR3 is TGCGCCAGCAGCTTGAACCTAGCGGGGTTCACAGATACGCAGTATTTT. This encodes CASSLNLAGFTDTQYF.

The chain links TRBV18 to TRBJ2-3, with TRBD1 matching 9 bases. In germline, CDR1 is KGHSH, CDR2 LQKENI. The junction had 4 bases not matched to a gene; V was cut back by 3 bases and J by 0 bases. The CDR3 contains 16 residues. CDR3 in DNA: TGTGCCAGCTCACCCACAGGGGGCGTCAGCACAGATACGCAGTATTTT. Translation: CASSPTGGVSTDTQYF.

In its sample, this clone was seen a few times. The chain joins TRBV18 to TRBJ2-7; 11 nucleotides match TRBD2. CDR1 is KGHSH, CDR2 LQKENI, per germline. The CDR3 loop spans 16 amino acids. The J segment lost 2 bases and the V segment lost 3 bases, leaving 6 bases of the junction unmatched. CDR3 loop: CASSPDLAGGTYEQYF. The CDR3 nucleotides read TGTGCCAGCTCACCGGATCTAGCGGGAGGAACCTACGAGCAGTACTTC. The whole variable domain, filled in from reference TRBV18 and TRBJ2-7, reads NAGVMQNPRHLVRRRGQEARLRCSPMKGHSHVYWYRQLPEEGLKFMVYLQKENIIDESGMPKERFSAEFPKEGPSILRIQQVVRGDSAAYFCASSPDLAGGTYEQYFGPGTRLTVT.

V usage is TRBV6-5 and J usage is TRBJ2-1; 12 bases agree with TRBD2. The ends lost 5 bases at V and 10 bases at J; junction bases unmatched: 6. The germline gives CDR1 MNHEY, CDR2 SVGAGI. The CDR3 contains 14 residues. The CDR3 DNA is TGTGCCAGCAGTCGTAGTGGGACTAGCGGGGAGCAGTTCTTC. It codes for CASSRSGTSGEQFF.